This TCR beta chain was recorded in a study of Tregs in tolerant kidney transplant recipients. Study details: Recipients received nonmyeloablative bone marrow transplants from related graft donors, with transient mixed chimerism.

Germline loops: CDR1 MNHNS, CDR2 SASEGT. CDR3 length: 15 amino acids. Trimming removed 7 bases from V and 6 bases from J; junction bases left unmatched: 8. Clones were read by immunoSEQ multiplex PCR, and TCRdb kept only the in-frame ones, dropping some. The data hold approximately 98,000 clones, with 90% observed a single time. Study results and caveats: The small number of patients limits these findings pending further validation.

In the case of this clone: Its antigen is as yet unknown.

Unstimulated regulatory T cells (CD4+CD25+CD127-), CD4+CD25- non-regulatory cells, CD4 and CD8 cells were FACS-sorted from thawed PBMCs. The receptor was isolated from a human donor who received a combined kidney and bone marrow transplant. J is TRBJ2-1 and V is TRBV6-1; TRBD2 agrees at 11 bases. The input for sequencing was CD4+ T cells from blood, taken before the transplant. The CDR3 sequence is CASIRSLAGVNEQFF. The CDR3 DNA follows: TGTGCCAGCATTAGATCACTAGCGGGAGTCAATGAGCAGTTCTTC.